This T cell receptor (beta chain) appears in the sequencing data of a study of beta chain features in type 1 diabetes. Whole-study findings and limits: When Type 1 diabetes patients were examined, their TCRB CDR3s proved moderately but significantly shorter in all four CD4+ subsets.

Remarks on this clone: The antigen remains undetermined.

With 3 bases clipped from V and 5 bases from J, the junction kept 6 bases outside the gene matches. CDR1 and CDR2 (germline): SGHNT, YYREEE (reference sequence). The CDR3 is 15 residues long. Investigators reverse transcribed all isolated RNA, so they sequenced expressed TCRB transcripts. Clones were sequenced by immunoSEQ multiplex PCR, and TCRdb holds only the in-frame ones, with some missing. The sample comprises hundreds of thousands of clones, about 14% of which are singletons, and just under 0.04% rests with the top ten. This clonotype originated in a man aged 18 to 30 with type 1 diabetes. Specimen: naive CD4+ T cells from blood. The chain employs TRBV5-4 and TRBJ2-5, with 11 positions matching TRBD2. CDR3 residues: CASSSTSGGHETQYF. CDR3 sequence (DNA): TGTGCCAGCAGCTCCACTAGCGGGGGCCACGAGACCCAGTACTTC.